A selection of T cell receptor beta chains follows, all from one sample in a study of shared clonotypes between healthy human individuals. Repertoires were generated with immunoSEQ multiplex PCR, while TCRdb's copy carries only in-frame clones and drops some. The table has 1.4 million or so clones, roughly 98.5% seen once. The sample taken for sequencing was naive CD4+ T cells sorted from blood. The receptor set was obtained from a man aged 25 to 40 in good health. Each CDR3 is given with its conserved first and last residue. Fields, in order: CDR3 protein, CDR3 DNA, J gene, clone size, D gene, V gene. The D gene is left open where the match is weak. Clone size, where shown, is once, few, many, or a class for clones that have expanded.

CASSFLDSSYEQYF TGTGCCAGCAGTTTCTTGGACAGCTCCTACGAGCAGTACTTC TRBJ2-7 - - TRBV27
CASSLTGGAPNYNEQFF TGCGCCAGCAGCTTGACGGGAGGGGCTCCCAACTACAATGAGCAGTTCTTC TRBJ2-1 - TRBD2 TRBV5-1
CASRGAGVGEQFF TGTGCCAGCAGGGGGGCGGGAGTCGGTGAGCAGTTCTTC TRBJ2-1 - - TRBV25-1
CASSLQNTGELFF TGTGCCAGCAGCTTGCAAAACACCGGGGAGCTGTTTTTT TRBJ2-2 - - TRBV5-4
CASSYYDIQYF TGTGCCAGCAGCTACTATGACATTCAGTACTTC TRBJ2-4 - - TRBV7-2
CASSLRARLAGGLSSYEQYF TGTGCCAGCAGTTTACGGGCTAGGCTAGCGGGAGGGCTAAGCTCCTACGAGCAGTACTTC TRBJ2-7 - TRBD2 TRBV27
CASIFTGAAYGYTF TGTGCCAGCATTTTTACCGGGGCGGCCTATGGCTACACCTTC TRBJ1-2 - - TRBV6-1
CSVFTDETQYF TGCAGCGTCTTCACGGACGAGACCCAGTACTTC TRBJ2-5 - - TRBV29-1
CASSLGGTAKKAFF TGTGCCAGCAGCTTAGGAGGGACAGCCAAAAAAGCTTTCTTT TRBJ1-1 - TRBD1 TRBV11-2
CATQGGSLHFSYEQYF TGTGCCACCCAAGGCGGGAGCCTACATTTCTCCTACGAGCAGTACTTC TRBJ2-7 - TRBD2 TRBV28
CASRDPWDSLNTEAFF TGTGCCAGTAGGGATCCCTGGGACAGCCTGAACACTGAAGCTTTCTTT TRBJ1-1 - TRBD1 TRBV19
CASRQLAGPAYEQYF TGTGCCAGCAGGCAACTAGCGGGGCCGGCCTACGAGCAGTACTTC TRBJ2-7 - TRBD2 TRBV6-5
CASTSGLFNEQFF TGTGCCAGCACCTCGGGCCTTTTCAATGAGCAGTTCTTC TRBJ2-1 once - TRBV6-5
CASSRDRGSYEQYF TGCGCCAGCAGCCGGGACAGGGGTTCCTACGAGCAGTACTTC TRBJ2-7 - TRBD1 TRBV4-1
CASSDGNLQPQHF TGTGCCAGCAGTGATGGTAATTTGCAGCCCCAGCATTTT TRBJ1-5 - - TRBV6-1
CASSLNPYTQETQYF TGCGCCAGCAGCTTGAATCCCTACACCCAAGAGACCCAGTACTTC TRBJ2-5 - - TRBV5-1
CASSPRLGHTNEQFF TGTGCCAGCTCACCCCGTCTGGGACACACCAATGAGCAGTTCTTC TRBJ2-1 - - TRBV18
CASSPLSTGGASNTEAFF TGTGCCAGCTCACCACTGTCGACAGGGGGAGCCTCGAACACTGAAGCTTTCTTT TRBJ1-1 once TRBD1 TRBV18
CASSLSGDRSTYEQYF TGTGCCAGTAGTCTCTCTGGGGACAGGAGTACCTACGAGCAGTACTTC TRBJ2-7 - TRBD1 TRBV19
CASRPVGRARAYGYTF TGTGCCAGCAGACCAGTTGGGCGGGCTCGGGCTTATGGCTACACCTTC TRBJ1-2 - - TRBV11-2
CASSQLEGIGNTIYF TGTGCCAGCAGCCAATTGGAGGGAATCGGAAACACCATATATTTT TRBJ1-3 - - TRBV14
CASSDLRGKETQYF TGTGCCAGCAGTGACCTACGCGGGAAAGAGACCCAGTACTTC TRBJ2-5 - - TRBV28
CARSTMDRGLTYEQYF TGTGCCAGAAGCACAATGGACAGGGGGTTAACCTACGAGCAGTACTTC TRBJ2-7 - TRBD1 TRBV5-3
CASSVYSPGYNEQFF TGTGCCAGCAGCGTCTATAGCCCCGGTTACAATGAGCAGTTCTTC TRBJ2-1 - - TRBV9
CASSLGERAQYF TGTGCCAGCAGCTTAGGGGAGAGGGCCCAGTACTTC TRBJ2-5 - - TRBV7-9
CASKTTRGTGELFF TGTGCCAGCAAAACAACTAGGGGAACCGGGGAGCTGTTTTTT TRBJ2-2 - - TRBV11-2
CASSLEHEQFF TGTGCCAGCAGCTTGGAACATGAGCAGTTCTTC TRBJ2-1 - - TRBV7-9
CASSEAQTYEQYF TGTGCCAGCAGTGAAGCGCAAACCTACGAGCAGTACTTC TRBJ2-7 once - TRBV6-1
CASSSRLDYQETQYF TGTGCCAGCAGCTCCCGTTTGGACTACCAAGAGACCCAGTACTTC TRBJ2-5 - - TRBV7-9
CASSFGGVGEKLFF TGTGCCAGCAGTTTCGGGGGAGTGGGTGAAAAACTGTTTTTT TRBJ1-4 - - TRBV28
CASTTDRGTGYTF TGTGCCAGCACCACCGACAGGGGCACTGGCTACACCTTC TRBJ1-2 - TRBD1 TRBV25-1
CASSLLPNEQFF TGTGCCAGCAGTTTACTCCCCAATGAGCAGTTCTTC TRBJ2-1 - - TRBV27
CASSLVGLAKNIQYF TGTGCCAGCAGCTTGGTGGGGTTAGCCAAAAACATTCAGTACTTC TRBJ2-4 - - TRBV5-6